This T cell receptor (beta chain) was profiled in a study of Ad26.COV2.S vaccination and SARS-CoV-2 variants. Study summary: Donor was assigned to the Ad26.COV2.S arm of trial COV1001. Once, or twice with 56 days between doses, Ad26.COV2.S was given intramuscularly. Whole-study results and caveats: Ad26.COV2.S recipients had broader spike-specific TCRs (P = 0.0014).

CDR3 length equals 16 residues. Some clones are missing from TCRdb's copy, which holds only in-frame ones; the method was immunoSEQ multiplex PCR. The sample lists approximately 300,000 clones, roughly 84% seen once, with around 2% in the top ten. Treatment meaning: 15 to 20 received Ad26.COV2.S at low or high dose, single or two shots; 5 received placebo; per-sample allocation not given. Specimens were obtained on day 63 following the first vaccine or placebo injection. Expression of Wuhan-strain SARS-CoV-2 spike came from the Ad26 vector that formed the vaccine. Points on this clone: What it binds is unknown.

Specimen: peripheral blood, collected in a trial of Ad26.COV2.S vaccine versus placebo. The V call is TRBV21-1, the J call TRBJ2-1; the D call in the table, TRBD2, was not verified against the DNA. TRBV21-1 is tagged as a pseudogene. This TCR was sampled from a person aged 18-60 years who received the Ad26.COV2.S COVID-19 vaccine or a placebo. The CDR3 is CASSKRAGDHYNEQFF. The DNA for the CDR3 is TGTGCCAGCAGCAAACGGGCGGGGGACCATTACAATGAGCAGTTCTTC.